This T cell receptor (beta chain) comes out of a study of cytomegalovirus exposure and HLA in healthy donors. At the level of the study: Sequencing of approximately 190 million T cells in an earlier analysis found some 100 million unique TCR beta sequences.

Study-wide results and limits: Follow-up analysis later connected one missense variant in DCLRE1C with trimming of TCR beta V- and J-genes. Diagnosis of cytomegalovirus status made by the classifier reportedly showed high specificity and sensitivity. The productive fraction for most TCR beta V segments was about 87% or about 30% in an earlier analysis.

Germline lookup yields CDR1 SGHAT and CDR2 FQNNGV. The CDR3 extends over 16 amino acids. The V and J ends lost 1 base and 2 bases, in that order; junction bases with no gene match: 7. Use of 60 Vbeta and 13 Jbeta primers characterized the PCR. Sequencing used immunoSEQ multiplex PCR; TCRdb keeps in-frame clones, though not all of them. Among approximately 140,000 clones listed, roughly 80% were seen once. This clone has just a few counts. The antigen is undetermined. The sequenced sample consisted of PBMCs. The TCR originated in a woman aged 40-49 years in good health and CMV-seropositive. The chain has TRBV11-2 and TRBJ1-2, with TRBD1 matching over 7 bases. The CDR3 nucleotides are TGTGCCAGCAGCTTAGCCAAAGGGACAGAAAACTATGGCTACACCTTC. Amino acids: CASSLAKGTENYGYTF.